One and the same sample provided the 9 T cell receptor beta chains below, sequenced in a study of cytomegalovirus exposure and HLA in healthy donors. Both 60 Vbeta primers and 13 Jbeta primers went into the PCR. Clones were read by immunoSEQ multiplex PCR, and TCRdb kept only the in-frame ones, dropping some. The sample has about 130,000 clones, 80% seen once; the top ten hold roughly 4.2%. Sequenced: PBMCs. The receptors were gathered from a woman in her thirties or forties in good health and CMV-seronegative.

The chain combines TRBV5-8 with TRBJ2-5; D is perhaps TRBD2 (5 bases). Near its end, the DNA agrees better with TRBJ2-7, so the J call may be wrong. The germline V gene encodes CDR1 SGHTS and CDR2 YDEGEE. The CDR3 runs 14 residues. The CDR3 coding sequence is TGTGCCAGAAGTAGAGCGGCTAACTCCTACGAGCAGTACTTC. Translating it yields CARSRAANSYEQYF.

This clone has only one observation. The gene calls are TRBV6-1 and TRBJ2-2; D is ambiguous. Germline CDR1 is MNHNS and CDR2 is SASEGT. V lost 3 bases and J lost 5, with 7 bases in between. This CDR3 has 13 residues. In DNA form, the CDR3 reads TGTGCCAGCAGTGAGTTATCGACCGGGGAGCTGTTTTTT. Encoded protein: CASSELSTGELFF.

The V call is TRBV7-8, the J call TRBJ1-2, with 7 bases identical to TRBD1. V lost 5 bases to trimming and J lost 0 bases; unmatched junction nucleotides: 6. The CDR3 is 15 residues long. Germline loops: CDR1 SGHVS, CDR2 FQNEAQ. The DNA for the CDR3 is TGTGCCAGCAGCCCCGGGACAGTCGCTAACTATGGCTACACCTTC. This encodes CASSPGTVANYGYTF.

Only a few counts were recorded for this clone. The chain carries TRBV7-2 and TRBJ1-1; a weak D match, TRBD1 (5 bases). V lost 5 bases and J 5 bases, leaving 18 bases between the germline ends. This CDR3 has 15 residues. The germline gives CDR1 SGHTA, CDR2 FQGNSA. CDR3 region: CASSTDSGIGTEAFF. The CDR3 DNA sequence: TGTGCCAGCAGCACCGATTCAGGGATAGGAACTGAAGCTTTCTTT.

CDR3 coding DNA: TGCGCCAGCAGCGGGGACACCTACGAGCAGTACTTC. Translation: CASSGDTYEQYF. This chain uses TRBV5-1 with TRBJ2-7; a weak D match, TRBD1 (6 bases). The CDR3 is 12 amino acids. Germline CDR1 is SGHRS and CDR2 is YFSETQ. The V gene lost 4 bases and the J gene lost 2 bases, with 7 bases spanning the gap.

The V and J genes are TRBV15 and TRBJ2-5; TRBD2 aligns across 8 bases. The CDR3 totals 15 residues. Germline V gives CDR1 LNHNV, CDR2 YYDKDF (reference sequence). The trim removed 2 bases at V and 7 bases at J, leaving 9 bases unmatched. CDR3 protein: CATSRRAGDPPTQYF. In DNA, the CDR3 is TGTGCCACCAGCAGAAGAGCGGGAGACCCCCCGACCCAGTACTTC.

In DNA, the CDR3 is TGTGCCAGTAGTATCTCAGGACAAGTCGAGGTGGATTCACCCCTCCACTTT. Translation: CASSISGQVEVDSPLHF. J is TRBJ1-6 and V is TRBV19, with D tentatively TRBD1 (5 bases). CDR1 is LNHDA, CDR2 SQIVND, per germline (reference sequence). CDR3 size: 17 residues. Trimming stripped 3 bases from V and 8 bases from J, with 20 bases between.

This clone was counted once. The genes are TRBV7-2 and TRBJ2-1; D might be TRBD2 (6 bases). The CDR3 sequence is 15 residues long. The germline V and J ends were trimmed by 4 bases and 10 bases, with 20 bases remaining between them. Germline CDR1 is SGHTA and CDR2 is FQGNSA. This CDR3 reads CASSSGLALGKEQFF. The CDR3 DNA is TGTGCCAGCAGCTCGGGACTGGCCCTGGGTAAGGAGCAGTTCTTC.

The chain uses TRBV21-1 and TRBJ2-4; the table's D call, TRBD2, was not checked against the DNA. TRBV21-1 is shown as a pseudogene. There are 14 residues in the CDR3. The CDR3 sequence is CASSKTTNKNIQYF. CDR3 sequence (DNA): TGTGCCAGCAGCAAAACTACAAACAAAAACATTCAGTACTTC.